Presented here are 32 T cell receptor beta chains from one specimen sequenced in a study of regulatory T cells in long-lasting Graves disease. The time point denotes: newly diagnosed GD, antithyroid drugs for less than 3 months. The TCR library was prepared using RNA isolated from PBMCs. For TCR beta, libraries came from iRepertoire HTBI primers and Arm-PCR of CDR3 regions. In TCRdb, the multiplex PCR reads were re-called with MiXCR into one record per CDR3 protein. This sample has hundreds of thousands of distinct CDR3 sequences, with 16% found just once. The data were also submitted as part of a second study, on T cells in Graves' hyperthyroidism and ophthalmopathy.

The sequenced sample was peripheral blood mononuclear cells (PBMCs), obtained at new diagnosis, from a patient treated with antithyroid drugs. These receptor sequences come from a woman younger than 45 with Graves disease.

In this sample, this clonotype turned up many times. This chain connects TRBV29-1 to TRBJ1-2, with 9 bases that match TRBD1. With 4 bases clipped from V and 4 bases from J, the junction kept 4 bases outside the gene matches. The CDR3 runs 13 residues. CDR1 is SQVTM, CDR2 ANQGSEA, per germline. This chain's CDR3 is CSVGDREGYGYTF. The CDR3 DNA follows: TGCAGCGTTGGGGACAGGGAAGGCTATGGCTACACCTTC. Supplemented by reference TRBV29-1 and TRBJ1-2, the full variable domain reads SAVISQKPSRDICQRGTSLTIQCQVDSQVTMMFWYRQQPGQSLTLIATANQGSEATYESGFVIDKFPISRPNLTFSTLTVSNMSPEDSSIYLCSVGDREGYGYTFGSGTRLTVV.

This clonotype was observed a few times. The chain couples TRBV5-6 to TRBJ2-6; TRBD1 or TRBD2 may be the D gene (5 bases each). The CDR3 totals 16 residues. CDR1 is SGHDT and CDR2 is YYEEEE in the germline V gene. Trimming left V 3 bases short and J 0 bases short, with 10 bases between. Here the CDR3 DNA reads TGTGCCAGCAGCTCGGGACCGCCCTCTGGGGCCAACGTCCTGACTTTC. It translates to CASSSGPPSGANVLTF.

At least ten counts were recorded for this clonotype. The chain employs TRBV20-1 and TRBJ1-2, with TRBD1 matching over 9 bases. The CDR3 totals 14 residues. The germline V gene encodes CDR1 DFQATT and CDR2 SNEGSKA (reference sequence). Trimming took 2 bases from V and 8 from J; bases not matched to a gene: 9. The CDR3 spells CSARPGQGRGGYTF. The CDR3 nucleotides read TGCAGTGCTAGACCGGGACAGGGAAGGGGGGGCTACACCTTC.

As concerns this clonotype: Germline is not matched at one junction end, which may reflect a read error. The rearrangement uses TRBV11-2 and TRBJ2-7, with 7 bases identical to TRBD1. Germline V gene lookup returns CDR1 SGHAT and CDR2 FQNNGV. The CDR3 consists of 15 residues. The CDR3 region has the DNA TGTGCCAGCAGCTTAGGCCCGGGACAGCCCTACGGGCAGTACTTC. Residues: CASSLGPGQPYGQYF.

Comment on this clonotype: The junction departs from germline at one end; a sequencing error may be responsible. The genes are TRBV2 and TRBJ2-7; D unclear. The CDR3 is made up of 13 amino acids. Germline V gene lookup returns CDR1 SNHLY and CDR2 FYNNEI. CDR3: CAGRSVGIYEQYF. The CDR3 nucleotides read TGTGCCGGCAGGTCCGTCGGAATCTACGAGCAGTACTTC.

The V call is TRBV6-1, the J call TRBJ1-2; D is uncertain. Trimming took 7 bases from V and 1 from J, leaving 10 bases between them. CDR1 is MNHNS and CDR2 is SASEGT in the germline V gene. This CDR3 has 13 residues. CDR3 bases: TGTGCCAGCACTGTCTCAAATAACTATGGCTACACCTTC. This codes for CASTVSNNYGYTF.

This clonotype occurred many times. The chain is built from TRBV2 and TRBJ2-1, with 10 bases identical to TRBD2. This CDR3 has 17 amino acids. J gave up 9 bases and V 2 bases, and 13 bases lay outside the gene matches. CDR1 is SNHLY and CDR2 is FYNNEI in the germline V gene. The CDR3 DNA reads TGTGCCAGCAGTGAATCGATTACTAGCGGGAAACGTGGTGAGCAGTTCTTC. This encodes CASSESITSGKRGEQFF.

Many counts were recorded for this clonotype. V usage is TRBV27 and J usage is TRBJ2-1, with D possibly TRBD2 on 5 matching bases. V shed 3 bases and J shed 1 base, with 10 bases lying between them. CDR3 length: 15 residues. CDR1 is MNHEY, CDR2 SMNVEV, per germline (reference sequence). For the CDR3, the DNA is TGTGCCAGCAGTTTTGGGAGTAGTTCCTACAATGAGCAGTTCTTC. Its translation is CASSFGSSSYNEQFF.

This clonotype was recorded only once. The chain is built from TRBV19 and TRBJ1-5; 10 bases map to TRBD1. There are 18 residues in the CDR3. The trim removed 7 bases at V and 1 base at J, leaving 13 bases unmatched. Germline loops: CDR1 LNHDA, CDR2 SQIVND (reference sequence). The CDR3 sequence is CASTRGTGAGSSNQPQHF. Written as DNA, the CDR3 is TGTGCCAGTACCAGAGGGACAGGGGCGGGAAGCAGCAATCAGCCCCAGCATTTT. The whole variable domain, filled in from reference TRBV19 and TRBJ1-5, reads DGGITQSPKYLFRKEGQNVTLSCEQNLNHDAMYWYRQDPGQGLRLIYYSQIVNDFQKGDIAEGYSVSREKKESFPLTVTSAQKNPTAFYLCASTRGTGAGSSNQPQHFGDGTRLSIL.

This clonotype was detected many times. The CDR3 protein is CASSAPRGPDTQYF. For the CDR3, the DNA is TGTGCCAGCAGTGCCCCAAGGGGTCCAGATACGCAGTATTTT. This chain joins TRBV28 and TRBJ2-3, with D tentatively TRBD1 (5 bases). V lost 5 bases and J lost 4, with 13 bases in between. The CDR3 length is 14 residues. Germline-derived CDR1 and CDR2 are MDHEN and SYDVKM.

This clonotype has a count of ten or more. The rearrangement joins TRBV7-2 to TRBJ2-5; 7 nucleotides line up with TRBD2. Germline CDR1 and CDR2: SGHTA and FQGNSA. The CDR3 spans 17 residues. Losses at the gene ends were 2 bases for V and 1 base for J; bases not matched to a gene: 10. CDR3 sequence: CASSLRASGRSQETQYF. The CDR3 region has the DNA TGTGCCAGCAGCTTAAGGGCTAGCGGACGTTCCCAAGAGACCCAGTACTTC.

J is TRBJ2-5 and V is TRBV19; the D gene could be TRBD1 or TRBD2 (6 bases each). Germline values: CDR1 LNHDA, CDR2 SQIVND (reference sequence). This CDR3 has 17 residues. The ends were cut back, 4 bases at V and 5 bases at J, with 23 bases in the middle. CDR3: CASSTSAGWGRFETQYF. The CDR3 DNA reads as TGTGCCAGTAGTACCTCGGCGGGATGGGGGCGGTTTGAGACCCAGTACTTC.

As regards this clonotype: A far larger clone differs by one base, so this is likely a read error. The chain combines TRBV6-2 or TRBV6-3 with TRBJ1-1; tentative D call: TRBD1 (5 bases). The CDR3 spans 16 residues. CDR1 is MNHEY, CDR2 SVGEGT, per germline. CDR3 loop: CAGSEPGQPKNTEAFF. The CDR3 nucleotides are TGTGCCGGCAGTGAACCAGGGCAGCCTAAGAACACTGAAGCTTTCTTT.

The chain employs TRBV30 and TRBJ2-7; D is unclear. The ends were cut back, 2 bases at V and 6 bases at J, with 14 bases in the middle. CDR1 is GTSNPN and CDR2 is SVGIG in the germline V gene (reference sequence). The CDR3 has 13 residues. CDR3 sequence reads: CAWSPGSPGEQYF. The DNA of the CDR3 is TGTGCCTGGAGTCCAGGCTCTCCTGGCGAGCAGTACTTC.

This clonotype showed up many times. This chain connects TRBV11-2 to TRBJ2-1; D not certain. Germline-derived CDR1 and CDR2 are SGHAT and FQNNGV. The CDR3 totals 14 residues. V gave up 5 bases and J gave up 9 bases, with 17 bases separating them. The CDR3 protein is CASSPRFLSGEQFF. The CDR3 DNA is TGTGCCAGCAGCCCTAGGTTCTTATCTGGTGAGCAGTTCTTC.

The table lists this clonotype with a few counts. The rearrangement joins TRBV18 to TRBJ1-1; 11 positions agree with TRBD1. The CDR3 contains 14 residues. Germline V gene lookup returns CDR1 KGHSH and CDR2 LQKENI. V shed 6 bases and J 5 bases; nucleotides not matched to a gene: 5. CDR3 sequence reads: CASSADRGRTEAFF. The CDR3 DNA is TGTGCCAGCTCGGCGGACAGGGGGCGAACTGAAGCTTTCTTT.

This clonotype was seen repeatedly, ten times or more. The rearrangement joins TRBV9 to TRBJ2-5; 10 nucleotides line up with TRBD2. Losses at the gene ends were 3 bases for V and 5 bases for J; bases not matched to a gene: 4. The CDR3 consists of 14 residues. The germline V gene encodes CDR1 SGDLS and CDR2 YYNGEE. The DNA of the CDR3 is TGTGCCAGCAGCGGTAGCGGGAGGCGCGAGACCCAGTACTTC. Encoded protein: CASSGSGRRETQYF. Together with reference TRBV9 and TRBJ2-5, the CDR3 gives the full variable domain: DSGVTQTPKHLITATGQRVTLRCSPRSGDLSVYWYQQSLDQGLQFLIQYYNGEERAKGNILERFSAQQFPDLHSELNLSSLELGDSALYFCASSGSGRRETQYFGPGTRLLVL.

In this sample, this clonotype turned up many times. The rearrangement links TRBV7-2 to TRBJ1-1; D unresolved. Germline V gene data show CDR1 as SGHTA and CDR2 as FQGNSA. The CDR3 spans 13 residues. With 2 bases removed from V and 0 bases from J, the gap between germline ends came to 4 bases. DNA of the CDR3: TGTGCCAGCAGCTTATGGATGAACACTGAAGCTTTCTTT. This gives the protein CASSLWMNTEAFF.

The chain uses TRBV4-1 and TRBJ2-5, with 12 bases that match TRBD1. CDR1 is MGHRA, CDR2 YSYEKL, per germline. V shed 3 bases and J 6 bases; nucleotides not matched to a gene: 5. CDR3 size: 15 residues. CDR3 bases: TGCGCCAGCAGCCAGGGACAGGGGGCAGGAAAGACCCAGTACTTC. It yields the protein CASSQGQGAGKTQYF.

This clonotype was seen ten or more times. The chain links TRBV12-3 or TRBV12-4 to TRBJ2-3; TRBD2 is a possible D gene (6 bases). V dropped 6 bases and J dropped 4 bases, with 20 bases sitting between them. This CDR3 has 16 residues. The chain's CDR3 is CASSPRGGLTPDTQYF. In DNA form, the CDR3 reads TGTGCCAGCAGCCCACGGGGAGGACTAACCCCAGATACGCAGTATTTT.

This clonotype was seen repeatedly, ten times or more. The V gene is TRBV6-1, the J gene TRBJ1-5; TRBD1 might be the D (5 bases). This CDR3 has 15 residues. Germline V gene sequence: CDR1 MNHNS, CDR2 SASEGT. The germline V and J ends were trimmed by 2 bases and 5 bases, with 13 bases remaining between them. CDR3 DNA sequence: TGTGCCAGCAGTGAAAAAGCGGGACGCGATCAGCCCCAGCATTTT. Encoded protein: CASSEKAGRDQPQHF.

This clonotype turned up a few times. V usage is TRBV27 and J usage is TRBJ2-7; D may be TRBD1 (5 bases). The ends were cut back, 6 bases at V and 6 bases at J, with 18 bases in the middle. There are 14 residues in the CDR3. CDR1 and CDR2 from the germline V gene are MNHEY and SMNVEV (reference sequence). CDR3 in amino acids: CASRVLQGSGEQYF. The CDR3 DNA reads as TGTGCCAGCAGGGTTCTTCAGGGCTCGGGCGAGCAGTACTTC.

At least ten counts were recorded for this clonotype. V gene TRBV2 combines with J gene TRBJ2-1, with TRBD2 matching 8 bases. J lost 8 bases, V lost 3 bases, and 6 bases had no gene match. The CDR3 consists of 14 residues. From germline, CDR1 is SNHLY and CDR2 FYNNEI. The chain's CDR3 is CASSDTGAGDEQFF. The CDR3 DNA reads TGTGCCAGCAGTGATACAGGAGCGGGAGATGAGCAGTTCTTC.

In this sample, this clonotype turned up a few times. This sequence joins TRBV5-1 and TRBJ2-3; D not resolved. CDR1 SGHRS and CDR2 YFSETQ come from the germline V gene. V was trimmed by 5 bases and J by 4 bases, leaving 8 bases between them. The CDR3 extends over 12 amino acids. The CDR3 DNA is TGCGCCAGCAGACCCGGCCCAGATACGCAGTATTTT. Protein sequence: CASRPGPDTQYF.

The sample holds one count of this clonotype. The chain combines TRBV19 with TRBJ2-1; no clear D. Between the trimmed V and J ends, which lost 3 bases and 0 bases, there was a span of 15 bases. The CDR3 sequence is 17 residues long. Germline V gene sequence: CDR1 LNHDA, CDR2 SQIVND (reference sequence). CDR3 nucleotides: TGTGCCAGTAGTATCCTTCAAGGTGGAATCTCCTACAATGAGCAGTTCTTC. Its protein is CASSILQGGISYNEQFF.

There are many counts of this clonotype. The chain recombines TRBV11-1 with TRBJ2-1; TRBD2 matches at 9 bases. The CDR3 extends over 15 amino acids. The J segment lost 7 bases and the V segment lost 7 bases, leaving 11 bases of the junction unmatched. CDR1 and CDR2 from the germline V gene are SGHAT and FQDESV (reference sequence). In DNA, the CDR3 is TGTGCCAGCACCCCGTGGGCTAGCGGGAAAAATGAGCAGTTCTTC. Translation gives CASTPWASGKNEQFF.

This clonotype was counted many times. The chain joins TRBV11-2 to TRBJ2-1; 8 nucleotides align to TRBD2. Germline CDR1 and CDR2: SGHAT and FQNNGV. CDR3 size: 16 residues. The ends lost 5 bases at V and 5 bases at J; junction bases unmatched: 11. CDR3 residues: CASSLTRGGGNNEQFF. The CDR3 coding sequence is TGTGCCAGCAGCCTCACCCGGGGGGGCGGGAACAATGAGCAGTTCTTC.

This clonotype was counted many times. The J gene is TRBJ1-4, the V gene TRBV28, with 7 nucleotides matching TRBD1. The V gene's germline CDR1 is MDHEN and CDR2 SYDVKM. The junction had 14 bases not matched to a gene; V was cut back by 3 bases and J by 10 bases. CDR3 size: 16 residues. CDR3 residues: CASSFGRAGGFGKLFF. As DNA, the CDR3 is TGTGCCAGCAGTTTTGGTAGGGCAGGGGGGTTTGGAAAACTGTTTTTT.

This clonotype was recorded many times. The chain uses TRBV18 and TRBJ2-1; D call uncertain. The CDR3 loop spans 12 amino acids. Germline V gene lookup returns CDR1 KGHSH and CDR2 LQKENI. Trimming took 3 bases from V and 10 from J, leaving 10 bases between them. As DNA, the CDR3 is TGTGCCAGCTCACCGCAGAGAGACGAGCAGTTCTTC. Encoded protein: CASSPQRDEQFF.

The V call is TRBV27, the J call TRBJ2-2, with 9 bases identical to TRBD2. CDR3 length equals 19 residues. Per germline, CDR1 MNHEY and CDR2 SMNVEV (reference sequence). V shed 2 bases and J 5 bases; nucleotides not matched to a gene: 15. Written as DNA, the CDR3 is TGTGCCAGCAGTTTAGGCTCCGGGGTTTTTAGCGGGAGAACCGGGGAGCTGTTTTTT. Its translation is CASSLGSGVFSGRTGELFF.

The chain has TRBV18 and TRBJ2-2; D not resolved. This CDR3 is built from 16 residues. The germline gives CDR1 KGHSH, CDR2 LQKENI. The V end was cut by 3 bases, the J end by 2 bases, with 13 bases between. The CDR3 DNA reads TGTGCCAGCTCACCGATCCGGGCCACAAACACCGGGGAGCTGTTTTTT. Translation: CASSPIRATNTGELFF.

This clonotype has a handful of counts. The chain recombines TRBV5-1 with TRBJ2-7, with a possible D match to TRBD1 (5 bases). Germline loops: CDR1 SGHRS, CDR2 YFSETQ. Trimming removed 1 base at V and 7 bases at J, with 15 bases between. This CDR3 contains 14 residues. Here the CDR3 DNA reads TGCGCCAGCAGCTTGACTGGGGCCCCCTCTGAGCAGTACTTC. Protein product: CASSLTGAPSEQYF.